A single sample is the source of the 26 T cell receptor beta chains below, sequenced in a study of tumor-infiltrating lymphocytes in primary liver carcinoma. Priming with a constant-region primer yielded TCR beta cDNA from 400 to 550 ng total RNA. What produced the TCR beta libraries was three nested multiplex PCR rounds using slightly modified ARM-PCR. For 10 cycles apiece, the opening two PCR rounds ran with TRBV1-TRBV30 forward primers and a C-beta reverse primer. Each CDR3 protein gets one entry after TCRdb re-called the multiplex PCR reads with MiXCR. The profile covers about 200,000 distinct CDR3 sequences, with about two thirds appearing a single time and under 7.5% taken by the ten largest. Out of unsorted whole blood came the blood RNA, and germline DNA was extracted as well. The sequencing sample was made of peripheral blood. These receptors originate from a woman aged 55-69 years with primary liver carcinoma and hepatitis B virus infection.

A note on this clonotype: A read error may be the cause here, since a much bigger clone is one base away. The chain joins TRBV10-3 to TRBJ2-1, with 8 bases fitting TRBD2. The length of the CDR3 is 18 residues. The V gene end was trimmed by 2 bases and the J gene end by 9 bases; junction bases not matched to a gene: 18. Germline V gene sequence: CDR1 ENHRY, CDR2 SYGVKD. CDR3 coding DNA: TGTGCCATCAGTGAGCCCCGGGGGGCAGCGGGAGACCACAGTGAGCAGTTCTTC. Translating it yields CAISEPRGAAGDHSEQFF.

This clonotype has at least ten counts. The genes are TRBV6-6 and TRBJ1-5; no reliable D call. This CDR3 comprises 14 residues. The ends were cut back, 0 bases at V and 1 base at J, with 4 bases in the middle. Germline CDR1 MNHNY, CDR2 SVGAGI (reference sequence). The DNA of the CDR3 is TGTGCCAGCAGTTACTCGGGCAGCAATCAGCCCCAGCATTTT. Protein sequence: CASSYSGSNQPQHF.

This chain connects TRBV29-1 to TRBJ2-3, with TRBD2 as a possible D gene (5 bases). Germline CDR1 and CDR2: SQVTM and ANQGSEA. V was shortened by 7 bases and J by 4 bases, with 18 bases between the two germline ends. This CDR3 has 14 residues. The CDR3 bases are TGCAGCGCGCGGGTTTCGGGATTGTCAGATACGCAGTATTTT. Encoded protein: CSARVSGLSDTQYF.

This clonotype was seen only once. A read error may produce the germline difference seen at one junction end. V usage is TRBV5-1 and J usage is TRBJ1-1, with D perhaps TRBD1 (5 bases). This CDR3 is 14 amino acids long. Per germline, CDR1 SGHRS and CDR2 YFSETQ. CDR3 in DNA: TGCGCCAGCAGCATGGACTCAGGGCACACCGAAGCTTTCTTT. Protein: CASSMDSGHTEAFF.

Worth noting for this clonotype: A read error may explain this, as a much larger clone is one base away. The genes are TRBV10-3 and TRBJ1-1; D ambiguous. This CDR3 is 12 amino acids long. The germline V gene has CDR1 ENHRY and CDR2 SYGVKD. The CDR3 loop is CAISDPGVEALF. CDR3 DNA: TGTGCCATCAGTGACCCGGGAGTGGAAGCTCTCTTT.

In the case of this clonotype: The junction departs from germline at one end; a sequencing error may be responsible. The chain combines TRBV6-5 with TRBJ1-1; 7 nucleotides line up with TRBD1. This CDR3 is built from 14 residues. Germline V gives CDR1 MNHEY, CDR2 SVGAGI. CDR3 residues: CVSRYFGGGSEAFF. CDR3 bases: TGTGTCAGCAGATACTTCGGAGGGGGCTCTGAAGCTTTCTTT.

This clonotype was counted only a few times. The chain combines TRBV6-6 with TRBJ2-4, with D perhaps TRBD2 (5 bases). Germline CDR1 reads MNHNY; CDR2 reads SVGAGI (reference sequence). Trimming left V 6 bases short and J 3 bases short, with 9 bases between. The CDR3 spans 13 residues. Written as DNA, the CDR3 is TGTGCCAGCAGGGCGGGTTTCAAAAACATTCAGTACTTC. As protein: CASRAGFKNIQYF.

On this clonotype: The junction departs from the called germline gene at one end, perhaps through a read error. V is TRBV11-1 and J is TRBJ2-1; D remains unclear. Germline V gene lookup returns CDR1 SGHAT and CDR2 FQDESV (reference sequence). This CDR3 is 16 amino acids long. The DNA of the CDR3 is TGTGCCAGCAGCTTAGTGCGCTGGAAATCCTACAATGGGCAGTTCTTC. Translation gives CASSLVRWKSYNGQFF.

Turning to this clonotype: With a much larger clone just one base away, this may be a read error. The chain uses TRBV6-1 and TRBJ1-2, with D unclear. This CDR3 has 13 amino acids. Germline CDR1 reads MNHNS; CDR2 reads SASEGT. The CDR3 spells CLAARDGSYDYTF. DNA for the CDR3: TGTCTCGCTGCACGTGACGGGAGCTATGACTACACCTTC.

The chain joins TRBV11-1 to TRBJ2-7; 7 bases fit TRBD1. CDR1 and CDR2 (germline): SGHAT, FQDESV (reference sequence). The CDR3 consists of 13 residues. The trim removed 5 bases at V and 9 bases at J, leaving 10 bases unmatched. CDR3 region: CASSQDRFIGQYF. The DNA for the CDR3 is TGTGCCAGCAGCCAGGACAGGTTTATCGGGCAGTACTTC.

About this clonotype: Being one base from a much bigger clone, this may be a read error. The V call is TRBV29-1, the J call TRBJ2-3; D is tentatively TRBD1 or TRBD2 (7 bases each). Germline V gene sequence: CDR1 SQVTM, CDR2 ANQGSEA. V was pared by 6 bases and J by 4 bases, with 17 bases between. CDR3 length: 14 amino acids. CDR3 loop: CSVGRRTGSDTQYF. The CDR3, as DNA: TGCAGCGTCGGGAGGCGGACAGGTTCAGATACGCAGTATTTT.

This clonotype was counted many times. This chain connects TRBV29-1 to TRBJ2-1; perhaps TRBD1 as D (6 bases). Trimming cost V 8 bases and J 0 bases, with 14 bases left between them. From germline, CDR1 is SQVTM and CDR2 ANQGSEA. This CDR3 is built from 14 residues. This CDR3 is CSSDSILSYNEQFF. The CDR3 DNA reads TGCAGCTCGGACAGCATCCTCTCCTACAATGAGCAGTTCTTC.

This chain joins TRBV6-1 and TRBJ1-4; TRBD1 matches 7 bases. The CDR3 length is 16 residues. Germline trimming cut 7 bases from V and 10 bases from J; bases unmatched to any gene: 18. CDR1 and CDR2 (germline): MNHNS, SASEGT. The CDR3 protein is CASTRQGLDQRGKLFF. The DNA of the CDR3 is TGTGCCAGCACAAGACAGGGTTTGGATCAAAGGGGAAAACTGTTTTTT.

The sample holds one count of this clonotype. Mismatch with germline at one junction end may stem from a read error. This chain connects TRBV6-5 to TRBJ1-5; tentatively, D is TRBD1 (5 bases). Germline CDR1 and CDR2: MNHEY and SVGAGI. This CDR3 spans 14 amino acids. The CDR3 reads CASSYSRGNQSQHF. In DNA, the CDR3 is TGTGCCAGCAGTTACTCTCGGGGGAATCAGTCCCAGCATTTT.

This clonotype was observed many times. This rearrangement joins TRBV28 to TRBJ2-7; D is unclear. The CDR3 runs 18 residues. Trimming removed 1 base at V and 4 bases at J, with 23 bases between. Per the germline V gene, CDR1 is MDHEN and CDR2 is SYDVKM. The CDR3 is CASSLSQVGWGRSYEQYF. DNA for the CDR3: TGTGCCAGCAGTTTATCTCAAGTCGGATGGGGTAGAAGTTACGAGCAGTACTTC.

A few counts support this clonotype. One base away lies a much larger clone, so this may be a sequencing read error. This sequence joins TRBV6-6 and TRBJ2-2, with 12 bases lining up with TRBD2. Per the germline V gene, CDR1 is MNHNY and CDR2 is SVGAGI (reference sequence). The length of the CDR3 is 17 residues. CDR3 region: CASTRLAGDLGTGELLF. The CDR3 DNA follows: TGTGCCAGCACCCGACTAGCGGGAGATCTGGGCACCGGGGAGCTGCTTTTT.

This clonotype has just one count. A read error is possible here, since a much larger clone lies one base away. This chain uses TRBV4-1 with TRBJ2-7, with TRBD1 identical over 7 bases. The CDR3 totals 15 residues. Trimming removed 1 base from V and 10 bases from J; junction bases left unmatched: 13. Germline V gene sequence: CDR1 MGHRA, CDR2 YSYEKL. In nucleotides, the CDR3 is TGCGCCAGCAGCCAAGTAGCACCGACAGGGTGGGCACAGTACTTC. Protein sequence: CASSQVAPTGWAQYF.

Ten or more counts support this clonotype. The rearrangement joins TRBV6-1 to TRBJ1-1, with TRBD1 as a possible D gene (6 bases). CDR3 size: 14 residues. Between the trimmed V and J ends, which lost 5 bases and 3 bases, there was a span of 13 bases. CDR1 MNHNS and CDR2 SASEGT come from the germline V gene. CDR3 DNA sequence: TGTGCCAGCAGTCCCAGGGGCCCCGACACTGAAGCTTTCTTT. Amino acids: CASSPRGPDTEAFF.

Remarks on this clonotype: One base away lies a much larger clone, so this may be a sequencing read error. V and J are TRBV6-5 and TRBJ1-2; D is undetermined. The CDR3 totals 13 residues. The germline V gene encodes CDR1 MNHEY and CDR2 SVGAGI. V lost 4 bases, J lost 3 bases, and 9 bases lay in between. Here the CDR3 reads CASSLTDDYGYTF. The DNA of the CDR3 is TGTGCCAGCAGTTTAACGGATGACTATGGCTACACCTTC.

This clonotype was seen more than once but under ten times. A read error is possible here, since a much larger clone lies one base away. The rearrangement uses TRBV6-5 and TRBJ2-5, with a weak D call TRBD1 (5 bases). Trimming removed 5 bases from V and 5 bases from J, with 21 bases in between. CDR3 length: 16 residues. CDR1 is MNHEY and CDR2 is SVGAGI in the germline V gene. The CDR3 coding sequence is TGTGCCAGCAGTCAAGGACATGGGGCGGTCTGGGAGACCCAGTACTTC. Its protein product is CASSQGHGAVWETQYF.

This clonotype has a single count. The CDR3 DNA follows: TGTTCCAACAGTTACTCGAGTCCTAGCAGGTACGAGCAGTACTTC. Its protein is CSNSYSSPSRYEQYF. This chain connects TRBV6-5 to TRBJ2-7; a possible D gene is TRBD2 (5 bases). The CDR3 is made up of 15 amino acids. CDR1 and CDR2 (germline): MNHEY, SVGAGI.

The CDR3 here is CASSLILAGDTDMHYF. The CDR3 DNA is TGTGCCAGCAGCTTAATATTAGCGGGGGACACAGATATGCACTATTTT. The rearrangement joins TRBV11-2 to TRBJ2-3, with 9 bases lining up with TRBD2. The V segment lost 2 bases and the J segment 15 bases; nucleotides outside the gene matches: 18. The CDR3 has 16 amino acids. The germline V gene encodes CDR1 SGHAT and CDR2 FQNNGV.

In the case of this clonotype: It is likely a read error, because the conserved phenylalanine at the end of the CDR3 is missing. The chain employs TRBV6-2 or TRBV6-3 and TRBJ2-4; the match to TRBD2 covers 7 bases. Germline lookup yields CDR1 MNHEY and CDR2 SVGEGT. The length of the CDR3 is 14 residues. V was pared by 7 bases and J by 7 bases, with 10 bases of the junction left unmatched. CDR3 coding DNA: TGTGCCAGCACCAACGGTGATAGCGGGAACATTCAGTACTTA. Encoded protein: CASTNGDSGNIQYL.

Comments on this clonotype: Since the CDR3 does not end with the conserved phenylalanine or tryptophan, this likely comes from a read error. This rearrangement joins TRBV5-1 to TRBJ2-5; the D gene could be TRBD1 or TRBD2 (5 bases each). The CDR3 sequence is 14 residues long. Germline values: CDR1 SGHRS, CDR2 YFSETQ. This CDR3 reads CASSLAGAEETQYL. CDR3 nucleotides: TGCGCCAGCAGCTTGGCCGGGGCAGAAGAAACCCAGTACCTC.

For this clonotype: A clone one base away is much larger, so this may be a read error. This rearrangement joins TRBV7-9 to TRBJ2-1, with D uncertain. CDR3 length: 12 residues. CDR1 and CDR2 from the germline V gene are SEHNR and FQNEAQ (reference sequence). CDR3 in amino acids: CDSSRIYNEQFF. CDR3 nucleotide sequence: TGTGACAGCAGCCGAATCTACAATGAGCAGTTCTTC.

V is TRBV4-2 and J is TRBJ2-4; D may be TRBD1 or TRBD2 (5 bases each). This CDR3 region has 16 residues. The germline V and J ends were trimmed by 7 bases and 5 bases, with 21 bases remaining between them. Germline-derived CDR1 and CDR2 are LGHNA and YNFKEQ. The CDR3 coding sequence is TGTGCCAGCACTCAAGACCCCCTCGGGGCCCAAAACATTCAGTACTTC. Translation gives CASTQDPLGAQNIQYF.